The TCR beta chain under discussion was sequenced for a study of cytotoxic CD8 clonotypes in ibrutinib-treated CLL. Turning to the study itself: Within the patient group, some 11 were relapsed/refractory and roughly 15 treatment-naive, and around 17 were IGHV unmutated. Among the samples, the mean was approximately 260,000 productive templates and 85,000 to 100,000 productive rearrangements. Study-wide points: Clonality went up at the time of ibrutinib response, stayed stable in sustained remission, and later dropped back toward its baseline level at progression.

Data came from immunoSEQ multiplex PCR; TCRdb stores just in-frame clones and leaves some out. The sample consists of some 81,000 clones, around 79% of them appearing once. This clone has a single count. Its antigen is not known. The CDR3 is 14 residues long. Germline V gene sequence: CDR1 MDHEN, CDR2 SYDVKM. The source is a human donor with chronic lymphocytic leukemia. Specimen: PBMCs, collected after 12 months of ibrutinib treatment. The chain uses TRBV28 and TRBJ2-5, with 8 bases identical to TRBD2. The better agreement between TRBJ2-7 and the DNA end casts doubt on the J call. The CDR3 here is CASSLGGLAYEQYF. CDR3 bases: TGTGCCAGCAGTTTAGGGGGACTAGCCTACGAGCAGTACTTC.